This TCR beta chain was observed in a study of cytomegalovirus exposure and HLA in healthy donors. Overall study: A later analysis reported the same platform for the 120 validation repertoires and the roughly 700 first-cohort repertoires.

As to this clone: Its antigen is unidentified.

Findings and limits, study-wide: It was approximately 170 TCR beta chains that were listed as cytomegalovirus-associated. In the 95 to 150 validation repertoires, a later analysis found that first-cohort TCR clusters tended to co-occur. The study found most TCR sequences rare, yet found some public TCRs in many donors.

Libraries were prepared by immunoSEQ multiplex PCR; TCRdb keeps only in-frame clonotypes and omits some of them. In the table there are 90,000 to 110,000 clones, about 88% of which are singletons. The V gene's germline CDR1 is MNHNS and CDR2 SASEGT. Trimming stripped 6 bases from V and 7 bases from J, with 18 bases between. This CDR3 has 14 amino acids. This chain connects TRBV6-1 to TRBJ1-2, with D maybe TRBD1 (6 bases). This TCR came from a woman aged 18-35 years in good health and CMV-seronegative. Sequences were obtained from PBMCs. This chain's CDR3 is CASSYLQGRGGYTF. CDR3 DNA: TGTGCCAGCAGCTATCTACAGGGAAGGGGTGGCTACACCTTC.